These 14 T cell receptor beta chains were all obtained from the same sample, sequenced in a study of T cell repertoires in cytomegalovirus infection. These TCRs' antigens remain unknown. TCRdb redid the calling of the reads with MiXCR, one entry per CDR3 protein. The data hold approximately 910,000 distinct CDR3 sequences, with 30% to 40% observed a single time. The specimen was cultured CD8+ T cells from PBMCs, collected from culture after CMV antigen stimulation. The receptors come from a human donor in good health (CMV status not recorded). Some clones in this sample may be carry-over from other donors' samples.

This clonotype was observed a single time. The J gene is TRBJ2-2, the V gene TRBV7-9, with 11 nucleotides matching TRBD2. CDR1 and CDR2 from the germline V gene are SEHNR and FQNEAQ (reference sequence). The CDR3 consists of 22 residues. J gave up 0 bases and V 2 bases, and 17 bases lay outside the gene matches. The CDR3 here is CASSLPQEGQLAGDSNTGELFF. The CDR3 nucleotides are TGTGCCAGCAGCTTACCCCAGGAGGGGCAACTAGCGGGGGATTCGAACACCGGGGAGCTGTTTTTT.

The rearrangement joins TRBV2 to TRBJ2-7; 9 bases agree with TRBD1. The CDR3 is made up of 14 amino acids. Losses at the gene ends were 7 bases for V and 3 bases for J; bases not matched to a gene: 7. Germline V lookup: CDR1 SNHLY, CDR2 FYNNEI. The CDR3 DNA reads TGTGCCAGCACCGGGACAGGGACTATCTACGAGCAGTACTTC. Translated: CASTGTGTIYEQYF. The full variable domain, with the rest looked up from reference TRBV2 and TRBJ2-7, is EPEVTQTPSHQVTQMGQEVILRCVPISNHLYFYWYRQILGQKVEFLVSFYNNEISEKSEIFDDQFSVERPDGSNFTLKIRSTKLEDSAMYFCASTGTGTIYEQYFGPGTRLTVT.

This clonotype was observed once. The chain joins TRBV6-6 to TRBJ2-7, with 7 bases matching TRBD1. Germline CDR1 reads MNHNY; CDR2 reads SVGAGI (reference sequence). This CDR3 spans 13 amino acids. The junction had 6 bases not matched to a gene; V was cut back by 7 bases and J by 3 bases. The chain's CDR3 is CASTGTANYEQYF. The CDR3 coding sequence is TGTGCCAGCACCGGGACAGCCAACTACGAGCAGTACTTC.

This clonotype was counted at least ten times. The rearrangement links TRBV7-2 to TRBJ2-7; D possibly matches TRBD1 or TRBD2 (5 bases each). The CDR3 loop spans 13 amino acids. Germline-derived CDR1 and CDR2 are SGHTA and FQGNSA. Trimming left V 5 bases short and J 4 bases short, with 12 bases between. This chain's CDR3 is CASSEGWGYEQYV. CDR3 DNA sequence: TGTGCCAGCAGCGAGGGGTGGGGGTACGAGCAGTACGTC.

The CDR3 protein is CASSFGVAGTGETQYF. CDR3 sequence (DNA): TGTGCCAGCAGCTTCGGGGTAGCGGGGACTGGGGAGACCCAGTACTTC. J is TRBJ2-5 and V is TRBV13; 8 positions agree with TRBD2. The V and J ends lost 3 bases and 5 bases, in that order; junction bases with no gene match: 11. The CDR3 is made up of 16 amino acids. Germline-derived CDR1 and CDR2 are PRHDT and FYEKMQ (reference sequence).

The chain recombines TRBV7-9 with TRBJ2-3; 8 positions agree with TRBD1. CDR1 and CDR2 (germline): SEHNR, FQNEAQ (reference sequence). V gave up 5 bases and J gave up 3 bases; unmatched junction bases: 13. The CDR3 is made up of 17 amino acids. CDR3 in DNA: TGTGCCAGCAGCCCGCCTAAGGACAGGGCTGTTACAGATACGCAGTATTTT. It yields the protein CASSPPKDRAVTDTQYF.

This clonotype was counted between two and nine times. The chain is built from TRBV6-6 and TRBJ2-7; D gene ambiguous. The V gene lost 0 bases and the J gene lost 3 bases, with 9 bases spanning the gap. Germline V gene data show CDR1 as MNHNY and CDR2 as SVGAGI (reference sequence). The CDR3 runs to 14 residues. CDR3 bases: TGTGCCAGCAGTTACTCGAGCACATTCTACGAGCAGTACGTC. It yields the protein CASSYSSTFYEQYV.

This clonotype was observed many times. The rearrangement joins TRBV7-6 to TRBJ2-1, with 9 bases lining up with TRBD2. Germline lookup yields CDR1 SGHVS and CDR2 FNYEAQ. Unmatched junction bases numbered 13, after V lost 3 bases and J lost 7 bases. The CDR3 spans 17 residues. The CDR3 is CASSFFPGGGARNEQFF. The CDR3 DNA reads TGTGCCAGCAGCTTCTTCCCTGGCGGGGGGGCGAGGAATGAGCAGTTCTTC.

The chain joins TRBV7-6 to TRBJ1-1; D is possibly TRBD1 (6 bases). CDR1 is SGHVS, CDR2 FNYEAQ, per germline. CDR3 length: 16 amino acids. V gave up 1 base and J gave up 0 bases, with 12 bases separating them. The CDR3 DNA follows: TGTGCCAGCAGCTTAGGCCAGACAGGAGTGAACACTGAAGCTTTCTTT. Its translation is CASSLGQTGVNTEAFF.

The chain combines TRBV7-6 with TRBJ2-3; D may correspond to TRBD1 or TRBD2 (5 bases each). Trimming took 4 bases from V and 0 from J, leaving 11 bases between them. The V gene's germline CDR1 is SGHVS and CDR2 FNYEAQ. The CDR3 sequence is 15 residues long. As DNA, the CDR3 is TGTGCCAGCAGCTCCGGGGCCTTTAGCACAGATACGCAGTATTTT. Protein: CASSSGAFSTDTQYF.

This chain connects TRBV27 to TRBJ2-7, with 8 bases lining up with TRBD2. Germline values: CDR1 MNHEY, CDR2 SMNVEV (reference sequence). Trimming took 5 bases from V and 4 from J; bases not matched to a gene: 7. The CDR3 loop spans 14 amino acids. The chain's CDR3 is CASSQRLATYEQYF. The CDR3 DNA follows: TGTGCCAGCAGTCAAAGACTAGCGACGTACGAGCAGTACTTC.

This clonotype was seen a few times. The rearrangement links TRBV15 to TRBJ1-1; 7 nucleotides agree with TRBD1. J lost 1 base, V lost 6 bases, and 5 bases had no gene match. CDR1 and CDR2 (germline): LNHNV, YYDKDF (reference sequence). This CDR3 spans 14 amino acids. CDR3 sequence (DNA): TGTGCCACCAGGAAGAGACAGGGGAACACTGAAGCTTTCTTT. Protein product: CATRKRQGNTEAFF.

The CDR3 nucleotides are TGCGCCAGCAGCCACCCGGGGACGGGCTACGAGCAGTACTTC. Its translation: CASSHPGTGYEQYF. The V call is TRBV4-1, the J call TRBJ2-7, with D perhaps matching TRBD1 or TRBD2 (5 bases each). This CDR3 region has 14 residues. Trimming stripped 3 bases from V and 3 bases from J, with 12 bases between. The germline V gene encodes CDR1 MGHRA and CDR2 YSYEKL.

This chain links TRBV29-1 with TRBJ2-2, with D possibly matching TRBD2 (7 bases). Germline V gene lookup returns CDR1 SQVTM and CDR2 ANQGSEA. V lost 3 bases and J 4 bases, leaving 15 bases between the germline ends. The CDR3 is 15 residues long. CDR3 DNA: TGCAGCGTTGATCTAGGGGGGGTTGGCACCGGGGAGCTGTTTTTT. It translates to CSVDLGGVGTGELFF.